This entry features one TCR beta chain sequence. A single count supports this clone. Its target antigen remains unknown. It has no much larger one-base neighbor in the sample; base qualities were not kept. Libraries were prepared through the immunoSEQ multiplex PCR assay. TCRdb carries this immuneACCESS record with in-frame sequences only. Its versions omit some clonotypes, under half of them owing to an unresolved V gene in the studies checked, with the rest unexplained. The sample contains about 39,000 clones, 65% to 80% of them found a single time. Together, the top ten hold about 4.9% of the sample. From the cysteine up to the phenylalanine, the CDR3 has a length of 15 residues. The retained sequence is limited to the CDR3, 45 bases, with the frame set at the first base. As encoded in the germline V gene, CDR1 is SGHVS while CDR2 is FQNEAQ. Repertoires were sampled multiple times during chemoradiotherapy, which allowed clonal expansion in the tumor microenvironment to be followed.

The data were obtained in a study of chemoradiotherapy in HPV16-positive cancers (dated by TCRdb to between 2021 and 2024). Broadly, across the study: Functional T-cell assays on cells from a couple of HPV16-positive patients defined candidate HPV-specific T-cell clones and common TCR motifs. The study asked whether T-cell immunity against the HPV oncoproteins E6 and E7 changes during chemoradiotherapy and whether it affects survival. Next, the candidate HPV-specific TCRs and motifs were followed in TCR repertoires from under 95 patients with HPV-related cancers.

Paper-wide results and their limitations: Expansion of candidate HPV-specific clones and E7-related TCR motifs was observed in the tumor microenvironment during treatment, whereas no such expansion was observed for non-HPV-specific T cells. The functional definition of HPV-specific T cells was derived from only a couple of HPV16-positive patients, and the survival association was reported for HPV16-positive patients. Among HPV16-positive patients, expansion of HPV-responsive T cells during chemoradiotherapy was associated with better recurrence-free survival.

The receptor was isolated from a human donor with HPV-associated anogenital cancer. This sequence uses TRBV7-8 and TRBJ1-4; the D segment cannot be called with confidence. This specimen was blood, taken from a patient who underwent chemoradiotherapy. The nucleotide sequence is given as TGTACGAAACCCCTAGGTACGCCAACTAATGAAAAACTGTTTTTT. Protein translation: CTKPLGTPTNEKLFF.